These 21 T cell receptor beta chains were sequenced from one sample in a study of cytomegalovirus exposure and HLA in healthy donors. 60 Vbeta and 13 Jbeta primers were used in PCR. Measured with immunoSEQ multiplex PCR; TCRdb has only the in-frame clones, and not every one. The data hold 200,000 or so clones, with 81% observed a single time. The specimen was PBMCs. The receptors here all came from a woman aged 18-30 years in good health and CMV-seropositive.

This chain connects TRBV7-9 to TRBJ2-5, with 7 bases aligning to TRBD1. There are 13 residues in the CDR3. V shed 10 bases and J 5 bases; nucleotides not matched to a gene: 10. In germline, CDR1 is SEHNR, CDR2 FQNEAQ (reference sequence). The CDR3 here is CATATGLLETQYF. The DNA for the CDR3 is TGTGCCACCGCGACAGGGCTTCTGGAGACCCAGTACTTC.

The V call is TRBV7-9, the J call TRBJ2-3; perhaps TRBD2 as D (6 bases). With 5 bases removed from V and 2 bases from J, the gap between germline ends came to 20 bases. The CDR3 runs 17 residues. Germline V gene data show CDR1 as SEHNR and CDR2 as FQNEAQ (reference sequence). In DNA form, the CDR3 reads TGTGCCAGCAGCCGCCAGGGTCCTAGCGAATACACAGATACGCAGTATTTT. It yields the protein CASSRQGPSEYTDTQYF.

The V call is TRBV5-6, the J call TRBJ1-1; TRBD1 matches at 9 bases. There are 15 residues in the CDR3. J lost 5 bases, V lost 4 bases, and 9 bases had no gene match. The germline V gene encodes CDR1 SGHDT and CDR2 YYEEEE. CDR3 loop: CASSLWDRAKTEAFF. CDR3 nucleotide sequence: TGTGCCAGCAGCCTTTGGGACAGGGCTAAGACTGAAGCTTTCTTT.

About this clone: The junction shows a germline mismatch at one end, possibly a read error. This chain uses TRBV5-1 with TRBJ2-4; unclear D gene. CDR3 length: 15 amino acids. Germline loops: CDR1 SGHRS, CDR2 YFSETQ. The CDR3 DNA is TGCGCCAGCAGCTTGGCGACCAACACCCAAAACAGTCAGTACTTC. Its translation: CASSLATNTQNSQYF.

As DNA, the CDR3 is TGTGCCAGCAGCTTAGATTACCGGACAGGGATTGATGGCTACACCTTC. It translates to CASSLDYRTGIDGYTF. The chain is built from TRBV11-2 and TRBJ1-2, with TRBD1 matching over 8 bases. Germline assignment: CDR1 SGHAT and CDR2 FQNNGV. V gave up 0 bases and J gave up 6 bases; unmatched junction bases: 9. This CDR3 spans 16 amino acids.

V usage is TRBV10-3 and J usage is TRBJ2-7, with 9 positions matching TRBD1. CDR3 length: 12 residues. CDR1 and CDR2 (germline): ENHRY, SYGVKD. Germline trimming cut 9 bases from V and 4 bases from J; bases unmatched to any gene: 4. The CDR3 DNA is TGTGCCATGGGGACAGGGATTTACGAGCAGTACTTC. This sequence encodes CAMGTGIYEQYF.

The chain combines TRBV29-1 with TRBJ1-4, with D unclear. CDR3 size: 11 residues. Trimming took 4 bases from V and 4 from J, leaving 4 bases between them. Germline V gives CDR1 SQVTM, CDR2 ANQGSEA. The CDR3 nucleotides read TGCAGCGTTGCCAGTAATGAAAAACTGTTTTTT. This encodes CSVASNEKLFF.

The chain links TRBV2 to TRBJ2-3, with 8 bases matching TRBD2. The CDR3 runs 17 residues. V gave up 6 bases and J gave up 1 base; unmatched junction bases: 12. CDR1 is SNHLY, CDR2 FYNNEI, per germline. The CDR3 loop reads CASSEGRSGGGTDTQYF. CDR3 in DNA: TGTGCCAGCAGCGAGGGGCGCAGCGGGGGTGGCACAGATACGCAGTATTTT. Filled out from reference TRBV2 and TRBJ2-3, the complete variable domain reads EPEVTQTPSHQVTQMGQEVILRCVPISNHLYFYWYRQILGQKVEFLVSFYNNEISEKSEIFDDQFSVERPDGSNFTLKIRSTKLEDSAMYFCASSEGRSGGGTDTQYFGPGTRLTVL.

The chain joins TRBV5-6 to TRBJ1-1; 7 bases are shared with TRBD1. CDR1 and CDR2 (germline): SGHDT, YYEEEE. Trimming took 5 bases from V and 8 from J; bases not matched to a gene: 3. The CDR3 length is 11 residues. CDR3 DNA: TGTGCCAGCAGGAACAGGGGAGAAGCTTTCTTT. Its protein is CASRNRGEAFF.

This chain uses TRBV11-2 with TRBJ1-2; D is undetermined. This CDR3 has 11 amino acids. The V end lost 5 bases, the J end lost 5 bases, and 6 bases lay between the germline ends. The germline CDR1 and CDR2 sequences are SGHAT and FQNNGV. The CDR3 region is CASSQTYGYTF. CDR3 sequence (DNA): TGTGCCAGCAGCCAGACATATGGCTACACCTTC. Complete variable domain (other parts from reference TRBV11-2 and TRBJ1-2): EAGVAQSPRYKIIEKRQSVAFWCNPISGHATLYWYQQILGQGPKLLIQFQNNGVVDDSQLPKDRFSAERLKGVDSTLKIQPAKLEDSAVYLCASSQTYGYTFGSGTRLTVV.

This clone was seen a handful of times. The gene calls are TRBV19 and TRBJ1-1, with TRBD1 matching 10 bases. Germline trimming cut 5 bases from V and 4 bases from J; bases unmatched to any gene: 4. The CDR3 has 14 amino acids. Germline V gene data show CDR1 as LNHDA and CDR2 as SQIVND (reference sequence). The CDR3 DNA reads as TGTGCCAGTAGTCCAGGACAGGGGGGCACTGAAGCTTTCTTT. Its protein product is CASSPGQGGTEAFF.

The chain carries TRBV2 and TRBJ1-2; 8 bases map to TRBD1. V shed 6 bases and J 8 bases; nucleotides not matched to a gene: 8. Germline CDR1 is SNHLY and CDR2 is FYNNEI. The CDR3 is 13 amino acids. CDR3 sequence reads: CASSSGTGSGYTF. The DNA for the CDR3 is TGTGCCAGCAGCTCCGGGACAGGCTCGGGCTACACCTTC. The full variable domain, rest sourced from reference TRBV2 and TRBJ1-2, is EPEVTQTPSHQVTQMGQEVILRCVPISNHLYFYWYRQILGQKVEFLVSFYNNEISEKSEIFDDQFSVERPDGSNFTLKIRSTKLEDSAMYFCASSSGTGSGYTFGSGTRLTVV.

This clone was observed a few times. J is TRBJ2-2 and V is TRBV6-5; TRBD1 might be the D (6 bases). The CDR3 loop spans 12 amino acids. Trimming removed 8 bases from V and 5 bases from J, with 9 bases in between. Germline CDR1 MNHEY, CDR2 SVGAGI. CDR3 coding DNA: TGTGCCAGCGTGAGGGGGACCGGGGAGCTGTTTTTT. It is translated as CASVRGTGELFF.

The CDR3 protein is CASSLSGGTQNEKLFF. CDR3 nucleotides: TGCGCCAGCAGCTTATCGGGGGGGACGCAGAATGAAAAACTGTTTTTT. The rearrangement links TRBV5-1 to TRBJ1-4; TRBD1 is a possible D gene (5 bases). V lost 2 bases to trimming and J lost 5 bases, with 16 bases between them. Looked up from germline, CDR1 is SGHRS and CDR2 is YFSETQ. This CDR3 has 16 amino acids.

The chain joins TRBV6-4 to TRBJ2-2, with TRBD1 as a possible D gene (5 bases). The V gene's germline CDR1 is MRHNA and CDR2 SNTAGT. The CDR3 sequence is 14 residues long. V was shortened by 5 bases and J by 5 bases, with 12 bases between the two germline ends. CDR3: CASSSGSATGELFF. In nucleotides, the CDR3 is TGTGCCAGCAGTTCAGGGTCCGCAACCGGGGAGCTGTTTTTT.

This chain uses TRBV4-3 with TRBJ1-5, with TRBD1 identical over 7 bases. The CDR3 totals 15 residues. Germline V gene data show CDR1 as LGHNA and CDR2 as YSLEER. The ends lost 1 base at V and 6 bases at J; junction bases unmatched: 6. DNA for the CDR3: TGCGCCAGCAGCCAAGTGGCAGGGGGAAGTCAGCCCCAGCATTTT. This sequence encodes CASSQVAGGSQPQHF.

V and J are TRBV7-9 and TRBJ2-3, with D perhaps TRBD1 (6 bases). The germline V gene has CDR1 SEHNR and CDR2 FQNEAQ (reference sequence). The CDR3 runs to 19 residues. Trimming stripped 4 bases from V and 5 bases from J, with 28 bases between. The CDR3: CASSSPSPGSQGPGDTQYF. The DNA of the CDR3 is TGTGCCAGCAGCTCGCCCTCCCCCGGCTCACAGGGCCCAGGAGATACGCAGTATTTT. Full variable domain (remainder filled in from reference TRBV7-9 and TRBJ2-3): DTGVSQNPRHKITKRGQNVTFRCDPISEHNRLYWYRQTLGQGPEFLTYFQNEAQLEKSRLLSDRFSAERPKGSFSTLEIQRTEQGDSAMYLCASSSPSPGSQGPGDTQYFGPGTRLTVL.

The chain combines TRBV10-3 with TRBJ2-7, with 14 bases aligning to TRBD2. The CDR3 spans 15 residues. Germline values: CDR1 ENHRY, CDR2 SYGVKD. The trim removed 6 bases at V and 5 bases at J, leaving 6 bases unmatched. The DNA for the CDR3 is TGTGCCATCAGCGGGACTAGCGGGGGAGAGAACGAGCAGTACTTC. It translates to CAISGTSGGENEQYF.

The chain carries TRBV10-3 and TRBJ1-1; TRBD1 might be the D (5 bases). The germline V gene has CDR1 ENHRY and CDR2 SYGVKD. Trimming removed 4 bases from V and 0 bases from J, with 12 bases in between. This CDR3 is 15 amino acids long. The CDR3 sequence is CAISGIDSMNTEAFF. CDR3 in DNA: TGTGCCATCAGTGGGATAGACAGCATGAACACTGAAGCTTTCTTT.

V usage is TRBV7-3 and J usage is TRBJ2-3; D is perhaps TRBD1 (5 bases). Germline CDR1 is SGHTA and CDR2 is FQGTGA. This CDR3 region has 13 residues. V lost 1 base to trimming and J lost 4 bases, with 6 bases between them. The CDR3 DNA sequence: TGTGCCAGCAGCTTAAAGGGGTCAGATACGCAGTATTTT. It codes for CASSLKGSDTQYF.

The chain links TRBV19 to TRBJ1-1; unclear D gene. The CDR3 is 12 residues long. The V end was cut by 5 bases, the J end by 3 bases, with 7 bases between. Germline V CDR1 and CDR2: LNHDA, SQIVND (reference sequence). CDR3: CASSFPDTEAFF. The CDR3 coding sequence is TGTGCCAGTAGTTTCCCCGACACTGAAGCTTTCTTT.